This T cell receptor beta chain was captured by sequencing in a study of blood T cells in healthy people across ages. Overall study: About one barcoded TCR beta cDNA was captured per two T cells. Study observations and caveats: The study could not conclusively compare naive and antigen-experienced cells, given its unsorted PBMCs. Compared with aged donors, long-lived donors showed fewer expanded clones, suggesting selection.

CDR3 size: 15 residues. Germline values: CDR1 MNHEY, CDR2 SMNVEV (reference sequence). Trimming pared 7 bases from V and 5 bases from J, leaving 20 bases between. Comments on this clonotype: Its specificity is unknown.

Sample-barcoded 5' priming and a J-beta primer mix drove a second PCR of roughly 7 to 11 cycles. Through a template-switch adaptor with 12 random nucleotides, each cDNA molecule received a tag. TCRdb called the 5' RACE reads again in MiXCR, with one record for every CDR3 protein. The table records about 900,000 distinct CDR3 sequences, around 62% of them present only once. The receptor comes from a man aged 30-40 years in good health. The chain couples TRBV27 to TRBJ2-5; D gene uncertain. What was sequenced was blood. CDR3 coding DNA: TGTGCCAGCACTGCACGGGCCTCGACTGGGGAGACCCAGTACTTC. This gives the protein CASTARASTGETQYF.